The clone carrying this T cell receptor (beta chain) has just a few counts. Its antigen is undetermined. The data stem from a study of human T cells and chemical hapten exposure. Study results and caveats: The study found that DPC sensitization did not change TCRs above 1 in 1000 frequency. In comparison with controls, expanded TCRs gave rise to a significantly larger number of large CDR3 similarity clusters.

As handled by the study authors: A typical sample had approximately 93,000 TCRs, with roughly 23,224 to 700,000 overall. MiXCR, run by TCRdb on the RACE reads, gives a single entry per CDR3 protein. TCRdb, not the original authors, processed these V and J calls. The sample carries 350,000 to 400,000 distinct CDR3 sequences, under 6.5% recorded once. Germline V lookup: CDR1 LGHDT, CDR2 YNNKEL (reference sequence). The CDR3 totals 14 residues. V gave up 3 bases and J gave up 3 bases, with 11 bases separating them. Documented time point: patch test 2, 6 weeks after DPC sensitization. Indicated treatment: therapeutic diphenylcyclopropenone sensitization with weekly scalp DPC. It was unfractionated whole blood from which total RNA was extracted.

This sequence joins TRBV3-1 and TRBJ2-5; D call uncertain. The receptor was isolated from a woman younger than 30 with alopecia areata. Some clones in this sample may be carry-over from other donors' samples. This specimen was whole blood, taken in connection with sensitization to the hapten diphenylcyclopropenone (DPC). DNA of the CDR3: TGTGCCAGCAGCCAGGTTCTATCAGAAGAGACCCAGTACTTC. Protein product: CASSQVLSEETQYF.